This TCR beta chain came from a study of blood T cell repertoires in COVID-19. Study summary: Nucleic acid was either cDNA or gDNA, and it came from T cells, B-cell-depleted T cells, or PBMCs.

Those who participated ranged in age from 18 to 89 years and resided in about two dozen US areas. Authors' data handling: Reference gene primer amplification gave estimated nucleated cell counts. The assay was immunoSEQ multiplex PCR, and TCRdb's table has in-frame clones only and misses some. For V, J and clone size, that table is used; D and trimming come from the DNA. There are some 310,000 clones in the sample; roughly 89% occur only once, and over 9% lies in the top ten. Germline CDR1 reads MNHEY; CDR2 reads SVGEGT. The CDR3 contains 15 residues. V was pared by 1 base and J by 4 bases, with 10 bases between.

This chain links TRBV6-2 or TRBV6-3 with TRBJ2-2; perhaps TRBD1 as D (6 bases). The origin of this receptor is a woman younger than 45 who had recovered from COVID-19. Sequenced: PBMCs or T cells enriched from blood (not recorded which). The CDR3 DNA sequence: TGTGCCAGCAGTTACTACGGCAGGGGCACCGGGGAGCTGTTTTTT. It yields the protein CASSYYGRGTGELFF.